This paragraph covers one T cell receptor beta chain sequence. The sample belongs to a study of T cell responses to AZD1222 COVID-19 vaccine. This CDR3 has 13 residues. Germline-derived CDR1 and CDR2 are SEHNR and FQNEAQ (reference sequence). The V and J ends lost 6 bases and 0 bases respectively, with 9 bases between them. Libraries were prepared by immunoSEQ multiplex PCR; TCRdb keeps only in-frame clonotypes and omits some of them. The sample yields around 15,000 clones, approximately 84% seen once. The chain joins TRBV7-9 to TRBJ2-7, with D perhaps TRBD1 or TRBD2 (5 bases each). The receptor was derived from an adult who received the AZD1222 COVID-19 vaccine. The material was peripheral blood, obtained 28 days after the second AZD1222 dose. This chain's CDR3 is CASSTGRSYEQYF. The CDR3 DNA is TGTGCCAGCAGTACGGGGCGCTCCTACGAGCAGTACTTC.